What follows are 2 T cell receptor beta chains derived from one specimen sequenced in a study of neurological immune-mediated disorders. Using its own MiXCR run on the 5' RACE reads, TCRdb lists one record per CDR3 protein. The sample yields about 55,000 distinct CDR3 sequences, roughly 4.4% seen once. The sample comprised PBMCs. The receptors derive from a man in his fifties or sixties with multiple sclerosis.

This clonotype was counted at least ten times. CDR3 region: CASSVNTGSEYEKLFF. CDR3 nucleotides: TGCGCCAGCAGCGTCAATACAGGTTCCGAATATGAAAAACTGTTTTTT. V usage is TRBV5-1 and J usage is TRBJ1-4; D might be TRBD1 (5 bases). The CDR3 sequence is 16 residues long. Germline lookup yields CDR1 SGHRS and CDR2 YFSETQ. Trimming removed 4 bases from V and 6 bases from J, with 19 bases in between.

This clonotype has a handful of counts. V is TRBV28 and J is TRBJ2-1; perhaps D is TRBD1 or TRBD2 (6 bases each). Trimming removed 2 bases from V and 4 bases from J, with 27 bases in between. Germline V CDR1 and CDR2: MDHEN, SYDVKM. The CDR3 runs to 20 residues. This CDR3 reads CASSLIRARGGLQGYNEQFF. CDR3 sequence (DNA): TGTGCCAGCAGTTTAATTAGAGCTCGAGGGGGGCTGCAGGGGTACAATGAGCAGTTCTTC.